This T cell receptor beta chain was retrieved from a study of T cell responses to AZD1222 COVID-19 vaccine. The data were produced by immunoSEQ multiplex PCR, yet TCRdb's version contains in-frame clones alone and is incomplete. The repertoire holds about 190,000 clones, with about 92% as singletons. Details on this clone: Antigen unknown.

Broader study findings: Recipients of AZD1222 seropositive at baseline numbered only 5 or 6. Clonal diversity was possibly underestimated, and the donors were mostly white British, with more females.

The sequenced sample was peripheral blood, obtained on day 0 of AZD1222 vaccination. The TCR sequence derives from an adult in good health.

Written as DNA, the CDR3 is TGTGCCACCAGCAGAGATAAGAGTACTGAAGCTTTCTTT. Translating it yields CATSRDKSTEAFF. V and J are TRBV15 and TRBJ1-1; D not certain. Deletions cut 0 bases from V and 5 bases from J, with 7 bases between. This CDR3 spans 13 amino acids. Germline assignment: CDR1 LNHNV and CDR2 YYDKDF (reference sequence).